The clone carrying this T cell receptor beta chain was recorded a few times. What it recognizes is unknown. This same CDR3 is encoded by further DNA sequences in the sample. Primers: 60 Vbeta forward and 13 Jbeta reverse. Data came from immunoSEQ multiplex PCR; TCRdb stores just in-frame clones and leaves some out. This sample has 120,000 or so clones, with 80% found just once. This specimen belongs to a study of cytomegalovirus exposure and HLA in healthy donors. Overall study results and limits: Evidence from a later analysis indicated that most CMV-associated TCR beta chains looked HLA-restricted. The study recorded more than 150 TCR beta chains that were cytomegalovirus-associated.

This clonotype was sampled from a man aged 35 to 55 in good health and CMV-seronegative. Material: PBMCs.

CDR3 sequence (DNA): TGCAGCGTGGGGAGTTACAATGAGCAGTTCTTC. This sequence encodes CSVGSYNEQFF. The V call is TRBV29-1, the J call TRBJ2-1; D might be TRBD2 (5 bases). CDR3 length: 11 residues. Trimming took off 6 bases at V and 4 bases at J, with 7 bases between the two ends. Germline V gene lookup returns CDR1 SQVTM and CDR2 ANQGSEA.